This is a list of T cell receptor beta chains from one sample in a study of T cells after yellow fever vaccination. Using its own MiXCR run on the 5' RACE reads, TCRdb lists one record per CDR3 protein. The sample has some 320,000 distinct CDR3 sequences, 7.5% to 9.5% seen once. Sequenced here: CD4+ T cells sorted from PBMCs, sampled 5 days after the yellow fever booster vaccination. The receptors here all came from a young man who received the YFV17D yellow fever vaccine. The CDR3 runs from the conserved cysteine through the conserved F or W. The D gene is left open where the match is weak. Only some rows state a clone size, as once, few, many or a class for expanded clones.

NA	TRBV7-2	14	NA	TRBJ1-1	CASSVSPHNTEAFF	TGTGCCAGCAGCGTCTCCCCTCACAACACTGAAGCTTTCTTT
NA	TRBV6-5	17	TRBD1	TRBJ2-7	CASSYSALGQGIYEQYF	TGTGCCAGCAGTTACTCCGCGCTCGGACAGGGGATCTACGAGCAGTACTTC
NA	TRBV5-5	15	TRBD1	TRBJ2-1	CASCPYGTGGSEQFF	TGTGCCAGCTGCCCTTACGGGACAGGGGGCAGTGAGCAGTTCTTC
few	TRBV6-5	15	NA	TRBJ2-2	CASRYRDRLTGELFF	TGTGCCAGCAGATACCGGGACCGGTTGACCGGGGAGCTGTTTTTT
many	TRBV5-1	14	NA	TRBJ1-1	CASRLDGGNTEAFF	TGCGCCAGCAGACTCGACGGGGGGAACACTGAAGCTTTCTTT
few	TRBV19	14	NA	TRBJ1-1	CASSINRPNTEAFF	TGTGCCAGTAGTATCAACAGGCCGAACACTGAAGCTTTCTTT
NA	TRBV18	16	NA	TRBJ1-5	CASSSYGGELSQPQHF	TGTGCCAGCTCTTCCTACGGGGGGGAATTAAGTCAGCCCCAGCATTTT
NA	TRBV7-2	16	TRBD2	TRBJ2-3	CASSLSSGTRTDTQYF	TGTGCCAGCAGCTTATCTAGCGGGACCCGCACAGATACGCAGTATTTT
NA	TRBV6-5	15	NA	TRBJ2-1	CASTRRDRSYNEQFF	TGTGCCAGCACCCGGCGGGACAGATCCTACAATGAGCAGTTCTTC
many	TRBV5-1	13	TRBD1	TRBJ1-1	CASSPGQGTEAFF	TGTGCCAGCAGCCCGGGACAGGGGACTGAAGCTTTCTTT
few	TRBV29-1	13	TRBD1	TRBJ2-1	CSVGGQGIHEQFF	TGCAGCGTTGGGGGACAGGGGATTCATGAGCAGTTCTTC
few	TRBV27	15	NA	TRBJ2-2	CASSFLGPYTGELFF	TGTGCCAGCAGTTTCCTGGGGCCTTACACCGGGGAGCTGTTTTTT
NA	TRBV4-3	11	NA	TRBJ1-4	CASSENEKLFF	TGCGCCAGCAGCGAGAATGAAAAACTGTTTTTT
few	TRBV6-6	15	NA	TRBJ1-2	CASSYGAGPRGGYTF	TGTGCCAGCAGTTATGGCGCGGGACCTAGAGGGGGCTACACCTTC
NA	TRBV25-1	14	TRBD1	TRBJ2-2	CASSPDRVTGELFF	TGTGCCAGCAGTCCGGACAGGGTAACCGGGGAGCTGTTTTTT
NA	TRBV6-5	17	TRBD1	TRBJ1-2	CASSPRDRAIANYGYTF	TGTGCCAGCAGTCCACGGGACAGGGCGATCGCTAACTATGGCTACACCTTC
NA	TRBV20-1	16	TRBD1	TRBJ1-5	CSARPSRQGVSQPQHF	TGCAGTGCTAGACCATCACGGCAGGGGGTGAGTCAGCCCCAGCATTTT
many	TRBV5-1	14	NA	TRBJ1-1	CASSRGPRNTEAFF	TGCGCCAGCAGCCGAGGACCGCGGAACACTGAAGCTTTCTTT
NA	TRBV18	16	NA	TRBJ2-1	CASSPAGTNSYNEQFF	TGTGCCAGCTCACCAGCCGGGACAAACTCTTACAATGAGCAGTTCTTC
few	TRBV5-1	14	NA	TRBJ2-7	CASSGAEYSYEQYF	TGCGCCAGCAGCGGGGCAGAATATTCCTACGAGCAGTACTTC
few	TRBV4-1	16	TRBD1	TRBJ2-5	CASSQDRVRGRETQYF	TGCGCCAGCAGCCAAGATCGGGTCAGGGGGCGAGAGACCCAGTACTTC
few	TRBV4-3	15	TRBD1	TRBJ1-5	CASSPGTGGAQPQHF	TGCGCCAGCAGCCCCGGGACAGGGGGTGCTCAGCCCCAGCATTTT
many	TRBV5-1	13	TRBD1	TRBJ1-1	CASSVQGGTEAFF	TGCGCCAGCAGCGTACAGGGGGGCACTGAAGCTTTCTTT
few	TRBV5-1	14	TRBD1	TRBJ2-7	CASSLDRESYEQYF	TGCGCCAGTTCTTTGGACAGGGAATCCTACGAGCAGTACTTC
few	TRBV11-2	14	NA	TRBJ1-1	CASTIGIRNTEAFF	TGTGCCAGCACCATCGGAATTAGAAACACTGAAGCTTTCTTT
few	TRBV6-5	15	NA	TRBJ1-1	CASSYGGLRNTEAFF	TGTGCCAGCAGTTACGGGGGGCTTAGGAACACTGAAGCTTTCTTT
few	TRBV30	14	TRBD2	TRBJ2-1	CAWRRGLASNEQFF	TGTGCCTGGAGGAGGGGACTAGCGTCGAATGAGCAGTTCTTC
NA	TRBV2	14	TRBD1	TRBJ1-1	CASSELGQGTEAFF	TGTGCCAGCAGTGAATTAGGACAGGGAACTGAAGCTTTCTTT
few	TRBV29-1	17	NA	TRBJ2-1	CSVASNPRPGPGADQFF	TGCAGCGTTGCAAGCAACCCTCGACCGGGCCCCGGGGCGGACCAGTTCTTC
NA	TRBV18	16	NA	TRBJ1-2	CASSPPAGTDNYGYTF	TGTGCCAGCTCACCACCGGCGGGTACAGATAACTATGGCTACACCTTC
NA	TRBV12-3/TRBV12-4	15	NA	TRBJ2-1	CASTRRVGSYNEQFF	TGTGCCAGCACCCGGCGGGTGGGCTCCTACAATGAGCAGTTCTTC